The clone carrying this T cell receptor (beta chain) appeared a few times. Its antigen is not known. The sample comes from a study of T cell responses to AZD1222 COVID-19 vaccine. General observations from the study: Clonal diversity was possibly underestimated; the donors were predominantly white British and more often female. Repertoires in all cases were sampled only once the peak T cell response had passed. Seropositive AZD1222 recipients at baseline numbered only six or seven. Regions left unmutated in variants are reportedly the target of nearly half of spike-specific TCRs.

The V end lost 1 base, the J end lost 3 bases, and 10 bases lay between the germline ends. Germline loops: CDR1 LGHDT, CDR2 YNNKEL (reference sequence). The CDR3 is 14 residues long. This table comes from immunoSEQ multiplex PCR, and its TCRdb copy is limited to in-frame clones, with some not included. The sample consists of approximately 220,000 clones, 93% of them appearing once. The sequence was obtained from an adult in good health. The source material was peripheral blood, sampled on day 0 of MenACWY control vaccination. The rearrangement links TRBV3-1 (or the pseudogene TRBV3-2) to TRBJ2-7; no definite D call. The CDR3 region is CASSQGSDIYEQYF. The CDR3, as DNA: TGTGCCAGCAGCCAAGGAAGTGACATCTACGAGCAGTACTTC.